This paragraph covers one TCR beta chain sequence. These data are taken from a study of cytomegalovirus exposure and HLA in healthy donors. Both 60 Vbeta primers and 13 Jbeta primers went into the PCR. Original processing methods: In a later analysis, of around 85 million unique beta chains, about 12 million appeared in at least two donors. Assay used: immunoSEQ multiplex PCR; TCRdb lists only in-frame clones, some missing. The DNA was the basis for D and trimming; V, J and clone size are from that table. The table has about 150,000 clones, more than 60% seen once. The receptor comes from a woman in her thirties or forties in good health and CMV-seronegative. The specimen sequenced was PBMCs.

This CDR3 reads CASSDTGREDAFF. CDR3 coding DNA: TGTGCCAGCAGCGACACCGGGAGAGAAGACGCTTTCTTT. This rearrangement joins TRBV7-9 to TRBJ1-1; no firm D call. Germline V gives CDR1 SEHNR, CDR2 FQNEAQ (reference sequence). This CDR3 contains 13 residues. With 5 bases removed from V and 11 bases from J, the gap between germline ends came to 18 bases.